Shown below are 25 T cell receptor beta chains from a single sample sequenced in a study of blood T cell repertoires in COVID-19. Here immunoSEQ multiplex PCR was the method, and the copy in TCRdb shows in-frame clones only, minus some. The table records 300,000 to 400,000 clones, roughly 88% of them present only once. The sequenced sample was peripheral blood. The source of these receptors is a woman between 50 and 59 years old with active or convalescent COVID-19.

This chain joins TRBV6-6 and TRBJ2-3; weak D call: TRBD1 (6 bases). V was cut by 2 bases and J by 3 bases, with 12 bases left in between. This CDR3 spans 15 amino acids. Per germline, CDR1 MNHNY and CDR2 SVGAGI (reference sequence). The CDR3 DNA reads as TGTGCCAGCAGTTACCCCGGGACACATACAGATACGCAGTATTTT. As protein: CASSYPGTHTDTQYF.

The count of this clone is one. The rearrangement uses TRBV7-3 and TRBJ2-1, with 8 bases matching TRBD2. Germline-derived CDR1 and CDR2 are SGHTA and FQGTGA. This CDR3 contains 14 residues. The junction had 2 bases not matched to a gene; V was cut back by 4 bases and J by 3 bases. Here the CDR3 DNA reads TGTGCCAGCAGCTCTGGGACTAGCTACAATGAGCAGTTCTTC. It translates to CASSSGTSYNEQFF.

The chain links TRBV28 to TRBJ1-3, with D uncertain. This CDR3 region has 14 residues. The germline gives CDR1 MDHEN, CDR2 SYDVKM. The V end lost 2 bases, the J end lost 2 bases, and 7 bases lay between the germline ends. In nucleotides, the CDR3 is TGTGCCAGCAGTTTAGGAGCGGCTGGAAACACCATATATTTT. It codes for CASSLGAAGNTIYF.

The V gene is TRBV27, the J gene TRBJ2-7, with D hard to call. The CDR3 has 15 amino acids. The germline CDR1 and CDR2 sequences are MNHEY and SMNVEV (reference sequence). Trimming took off 5 bases at V and 1 base at J, with 15 bases between the two ends. The CDR3, as DNA: TGTGCCAGCAGTCTTGAGTCTAGAGCGTCCTACGAGCAGTACTTC. This gives the protein CASSLESRASYEQYF.

This chain uses TRBV11-2 with TRBJ2-1; no clear D gene. The CDR3 has 11 amino acids. Per germline, CDR1 SGHAT and CDR2 FQNNGV. Between the trimmed V and J ends, which lost 2 bases and 7 bases, there was a span of 3 bases. The CDR3 is CASSLLNEQFF. The CDR3 coding sequence is TGTGCCAGCAGCTTACTGAATGAGCAGTTCTTC.

The chain carries TRBV6-1 and TRBJ2-7; a weak D match, TRBD2 (7 bases). In germline, CDR1 is MNHNS, CDR2 SASEGT. With 2 bases removed from V and 6 bases from J, the gap between germline ends came to 14 bases. The CDR3 is 14 residues long. CDR3 region: CASSEPQGRAEQYF. In nucleotides, the CDR3 is TGTGCCAGCAGTGAACCCCAGGGGAGGGCCGAGCAGTACTTC.

This sequence joins TRBV5-6 and TRBJ1-1; D not resolved. Germline-derived CDR1 and CDR2 are SGHDT and YYEEEE. V lost 3 bases to trimming and J lost 7 bases, with 13 bases between them. The CDR3 length is 13 residues. CDR3 residues: CASSYSGSGEAFF. In nucleotides, the CDR3 is TGTGCCAGCAGCTACTCGGGGTCAGGTGAAGCTTTCTTT.

In its sample, this clone was seen many times. The V call is TRBV9, the J call TRBJ1-2, with a weak D call TRBD1 (5 bases). Trimming took 0 bases from V and 6 from J, leaving 9 bases between them. The CDR3 is made up of 13 amino acids. Germline V lookup: CDR1 SGDLS, CDR2 YYNGEE. The CDR3 DNA reads TGTGCCAGCAGCGTAGCTATAGGGGATGGCTACACCTTC. As protein: CASSVAIGDGYTF.

The CDR3 region is CASSLERSRGNEKLFF. For the CDR3, the DNA is TGTGCCAGCAGCTTAGAGAGAAGTCGGGGGAACGAAAAACTGTTTTTT. The gene calls are TRBV7-6 and TRBJ1-4; D may be TRBD1 (5 bases). There are 16 residues in the CDR3. V lost 1 base and J lost 8, with 17 bases in between. Germline V lookup: CDR1 SGHVS, CDR2 FNYEAQ.

The genes are TRBV7-9 and TRBJ2-1; D unresolved. The CDR3 is 14 residues long. Germline V gene data show CDR1 as SEHNR and CDR2 as FQNEAQ (reference sequence). The V end was cut by 2 bases, the J end by 10 bases, with 15 bases between. The CDR3: CASSLYPERYEQFF. In DNA form, the CDR3 reads TGTGCCAGCAGCTTATACCCCGAGCGATACGAGCAGTTCTTC.

The V and J genes are TRBV4-1 and TRBJ1-1, with D possibly matching TRBD1 (6 bases). Germline CDR1 MGHRA, CDR2 YSYEKL. This CDR3 spans 15 amino acids. V lost 0 bases to trimming and J lost 2 bases, with 10 bases between them. CDR3 coding DNA: TGCGCCAGCAGCCAAGAAAGGACAGTTAACACTGAAGCTTTCTTT. This gives the protein CASSQERTVNTEAFF.

A word on this clone: This CDR3 is also generated by other DNA sequences in the sample. The V and J genes are TRBV12-5 and TRBJ1-2; a weak D match, TRBD1 (5 bases). Germline-derived CDR1 and CDR2 are LGHNT and FRNRAP. With 7 bases removed from V and 1 base from J, the gap between germline ends came to 10 bases. The CDR3 runs 13 residues. CDR3 protein: CASAGDSNYGYTF. The CDR3 coding sequence is TGTGCTAGTGCTGGTGACAGTAACTATGGCTACACCTTC.

The rearrangement uses TRBV3-1 (or the pseudogene TRBV3-2) and TRBJ1-2, with D possibly matching TRBD1 (5 bases). In germline, CDR1 is LGHDT, CDR2 YNNKEL (reference sequence). V was pared by 0 bases and J by 6 bases, with 20 bases between. The CDR3 consists of 17 residues. As DNA, the CDR3 is TGTGCCAGCAGCCAAGAAGTGGGGTTCTGGGGGAGGAATGGCTACACCTTC. It specifies CASSQEVGFWGRNGYTF.

The chain is built from TRBV5-1 and TRBJ1-5; no firm D call. The CDR3 runs to 14 residues. Germline V gene lookup returns CDR1 SGHRS and CDR2 YFSETQ. With 0 bases removed from V and 4 bases from J, the gap between germline ends came to 8 bases. This CDR3 reads CASSLDGRNQPQHF. CDR3 DNA: TGCGCCAGCAGCTTGGATGGGAGGAATCAGCCCCAGCATTTT.

The chain has TRBV14 and TRBJ1-3; D is uncertain. Germline assignment: CDR1 SGHDN and CDR2 FVKESK. The CDR3 has 16 residues. Trimming removed 3 bases at V and 2 bases at J, with 14 bases between. The CDR3 protein is CASSHLTPMTGNTIYF. The CDR3 DNA reads as TGTGCCAGCAGCCACTTAACACCGATGACTGGAAACACCATATATTTT.

This clone was counted once. The gene calls are TRBV5-5 and TRBJ2-1, with 7 positions matching TRBD1. The CDR3 runs 15 residues. Trimming at V came to 1 base and at J to 6 bases, leaving 7 bases not matched to a gene. Germline V gene lookup returns CDR1 SGHKS and CDR2 YYEKEE (reference sequence). This CDR3 reads CASSLLDRQPNEQFF. DNA of the CDR3: TGTGCCAGCAGCTTGCTGGACAGGCAGCCCAATGAGCAGTTCTTC. The variable domain in full, with the rest retrieved from reference TRBV5-5 and TRBJ2-1, is DAGVTQSPTHLIKTRGQQVTLRCSPISGHKSVSWYQQVLGQGPQFIFQYYEKEERGRGNFPDRFSARQFPNYSSELNVNALLLGDSALYLCASSLLDRQPNEQFFGPGTRLTVL.

V is TRBV6-5 and J is TRBJ1-5; maybe TRBD1 (6 bases). This CDR3 has 15 amino acids. Trimming cost V 5 bases and J 0 bases, with 11 bases left between them. The germline CDR1 and CDR2 sequences are MNHEY and SVGAGI. Here the CDR3 DNA reads TGTGCCAGCAGTAGGCAGGGGATTAGCAATCAGCCCCAGCATTTT. This codes for CASSRQGISNQPQHF.

Only one count was recorded for this clone. In nucleotides, the CDR3 is TGTGCCAGCAGCCGGGACAATCCGCAGTATTTT. Amino acid sequence: CASSRDNPQYF. The chain carries TRBV3-1 (or the pseudogene TRBV3-2) and TRBJ2-3; D possibly corresponds to TRBD1 (6 bases). This CDR3 comprises 11 residues. V gave up 4 bases and J gave up 10 bases, with 9 bases separating them. The germline V gene has CDR1 LGHDT and CDR2 YNNKEL (reference sequence).

This clone was detected a few times. The CDR3 nucleotides read TGTGCCTGGGGGTCCGGGAGGGGCCGCTATGGCTACACCTTC. It specifies CAWGSGRGRYGYTF. The rearrangement joins TRBV30 to TRBJ1-2; D is perhaps TRBD1 (5 bases). The ends were cut back, 5 bases at V and 4 bases at J, with 17 bases in the middle. The CDR3 runs to 14 residues. Germline V CDR1 and CDR2: GTSNPN, SVGIG (reference sequence). Together with reference TRBV30 and TRBJ1-2, the CDR3 gives the full variable domain: SQTIHQWPATLVQPVGSPLSLECTVEGTSNPNLYWYRQAAGRGLQLLFYSVGIGQISSEVPQNLSASRPQDRQFILSSKKLLLSDSGFYLCAWGSGRGRYGYTFGSGTRLTVV.

This clone was counted once. The V call is TRBV10-1, the J call TRBJ2-2; D gene ambiguous. CDR3 length: 15 amino acids. Germline V lookup: CDR1 WNHNN, CDR2 SYGVQD (reference sequence). Deletions cut 5 bases from V and 10 bases from J, with 20 bases between. The CDR3 protein is CASSTGGALLEELFF. CDR3 nucleotides: TGCGCCAGCAGTACTGGCGGAGCTCTACTGGAGGAGCTGTTTTTT.

The J gene is TRBJ1-2, the V gene TRBV28, with TRBD1 matching 11 bases. This CDR3 is 17 amino acids long. Germline CDR1 MDHEN, CDR2 SYDVKM. The ends lost 2 bases at V and 4 bases at J; junction bases unmatched: 9. The CDR3 bases are TGTGCCAGCAGTTTACGTACCGGACAGGGGGCAGGCTATGGCTACACCTTC. This translates into CASSLRTGQGAGYGYTF.

The chain links TRBV28 to TRBJ1-5; D remains unclear. This CDR3 contains 15 residues. With 4 bases removed from V and 1 base from J, the gap between germline ends came to 11 bases. Germline lookup yields CDR1 MDHEN and CDR2 SYDVKM. DNA of the CDR3: TGTGCCAGCAGTTCGAATTCCGCGAGCAATCAGCCCCAGCATTTT. As protein: CASSSNSASNQPQHF.

The V and J genes are TRBV7-9 and TRBJ1-4; the D gene is possibly TRBD1 (6 bases). With 5 bases removed from V and 8 bases from J, the gap between germline ends came to 12 bases. Germline V gene data show CDR1 as SEHNR and CDR2 as FQNEAQ (reference sequence). CDR3 size: 13 residues. In DNA form, the CDR3 reads TGTGCCAGCAGCGGGGGACACTTAGAAAAACTGTTTTTT. Amino acids: CASSGGHLEKLFF.

The table lists this clone with a count of one. The gene calls are TRBV6-2 or TRBV6-3 and TRBJ2-5, with 10 bases that match TRBD2. Germline loops: CDR1 MNHEY, CDR2 SVGEGT. CDR3 length equals 17 residues. V dropped 4 bases and J dropped 5; count of bases not matched to a gene: 13. The CDR3 is CASSFHSHTSGEETQYF. For the CDR3, the DNA is TGTGCCAGCAGTTTCCACAGCCATACTAGCGGGGAGGAGACCCAGTACTTC.

This chain connects TRBV6-1 to TRBJ1-4; TRBD1 is a possible D gene (6 bases). Trimming stripped 0 bases from V and 10 bases from J, with 15 bases between. The CDR3 consists of 15 residues. CDR1 and CDR2 from the germline V gene are MNHNS and SASEGT. Here the CDR3 reads CASSEAASGVRKLFF. The CDR3 region has the DNA TGTGCCAGCAGTGAAGCGGCTTCAGGGGTCAGAAAACTGTTTTTT.